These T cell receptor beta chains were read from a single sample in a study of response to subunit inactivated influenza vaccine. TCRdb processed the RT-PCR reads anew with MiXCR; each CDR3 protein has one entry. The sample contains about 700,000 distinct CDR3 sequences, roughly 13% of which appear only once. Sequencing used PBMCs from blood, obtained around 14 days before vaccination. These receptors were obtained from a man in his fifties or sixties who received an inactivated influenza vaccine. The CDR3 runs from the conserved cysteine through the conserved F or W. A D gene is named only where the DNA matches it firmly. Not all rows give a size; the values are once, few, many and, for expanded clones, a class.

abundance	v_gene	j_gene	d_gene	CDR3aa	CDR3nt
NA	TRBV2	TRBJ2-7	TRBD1	CASRGQSPEQYF	TGTGCCAGCAGGGGACAGTCCCCCGAGCAGTACTTC
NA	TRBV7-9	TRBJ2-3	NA	CASSSQPGTTDTQYF	TGTGCCAGCAGCTCCCAGCCCGGGACCACAGATACGCAGTATTTT
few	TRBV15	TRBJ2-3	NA	CATQGRTSTDTQYF	TGTGCCACCCAAGGACGGACTAGCACAGATACGCAGTATTTT
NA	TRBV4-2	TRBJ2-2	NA	CASSRISVTNTGELFF	TGTGCCAGCAGTCGAATTAGCGTTACTAACACCGGGGAGCTGTTTTTT
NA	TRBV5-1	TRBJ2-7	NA	CASSLALASEQYF	TGCGCCAGCAGCTTGGCCCTGGCCTCCGAGCAGTACTTC
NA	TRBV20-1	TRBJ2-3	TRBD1	CSAQEGAGAPSLPYF	TGCAGTGCCCAAGAGGGGGCAGGGGCCCCCTCATTACCGTATTTT
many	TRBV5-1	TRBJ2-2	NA	CASSLAWTTTPRGTGELFF	TGCGCCAGCAGCTTGGCCTGGACTACAACACCTCGAGGCACCGGGGAGCTGTTTTTT
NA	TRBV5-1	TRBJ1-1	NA	CASSLASSEAFF	TGCGCCAGCAGCTTGGCCAGTTCTGAAGCTTTCTTT
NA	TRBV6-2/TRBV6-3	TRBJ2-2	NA	CASSFQLADRWNTGELFF	TGTGCCAGCAGTTTTCAGTTAGCGGACAGATGGAACACCGGGGAGCTGTTTTTT
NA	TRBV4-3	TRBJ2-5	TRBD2	CASSQETSGRDPHETQYF	TGCGCCAGCAGCCAAGAGACTAGCGGGAGGGACCCCCACGAGACCCAGTACTTC
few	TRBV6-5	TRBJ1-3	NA	CASSYSGAGNTIYF	TGTGCCAGCAGTTACTCTGGGGCCGGAAACACCATATATTTT
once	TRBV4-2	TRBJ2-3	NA	CASSQDGDFTDTQYF	TGTGCCAGCAGCCAAGATGGGGACTTCACAGATACGCAGTATTTT
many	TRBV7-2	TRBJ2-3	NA	CASSLGPFTDTQYF	TGTGCCAGCAGCTTAGGACCGTTTACAGATACGCAGTATTTT
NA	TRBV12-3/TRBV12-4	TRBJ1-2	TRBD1	CASSLAQGVGYTF	TGTGCCAGCAGTCTTGCACAGGGGGTAGGCTACACCTTC
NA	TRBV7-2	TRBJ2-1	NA	CASSLDWRSSYNEQFF	TGTGCCAGCAGCTTAGATTGGCGGAGCTCCTACAATGAGCAGTTCTTC
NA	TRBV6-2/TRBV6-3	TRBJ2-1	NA	CASRTYPRQSGSYNEQFF	TGTGCCAGCAGAACCTACCCCCGACAGAGTGGGTCCTACAATGAGCAGTTCTTC
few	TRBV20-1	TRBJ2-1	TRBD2	CSARDPVAGGVGEQFF	TGCAGTGCTAGAGATCCGGTAGCGGGAGGGGTTGGCGAGCAGTTCTTC
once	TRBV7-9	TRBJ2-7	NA	CGSSLDRYSYEQYF	TGTGGCAGCAGCTTAGACAGGTATAGCTACGAGCAGTACTTC
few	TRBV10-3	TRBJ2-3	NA	CAISDFLDTQYF	TGTGCCATCAGTGATTTCCTAGATACGCAGTATTTT
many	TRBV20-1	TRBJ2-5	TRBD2	CSARDAGDPQETQYF	TGCAGTGCTAGAGATGCGGGGGACCCCCAAGAGACCCAGTACTTC
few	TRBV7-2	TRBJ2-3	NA	CASSLDYTSTDTQYF	TGTGCCAGCAGCTTGGACTATACTAGCACAGATACGCAGTATTTT
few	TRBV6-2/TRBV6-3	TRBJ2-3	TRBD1	CASTRTGADTQYF	TGTGCCAGCACCCGAACAGGGGCAGATACGCAGTATTTT
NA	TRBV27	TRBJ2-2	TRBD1	CASSFRTGNTGELFF	TGTGCCAGCAGTTTCCGGACAGGGAACACCGGGGAGCTGTTTTTT
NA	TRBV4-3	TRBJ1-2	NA	CASSPGLGQGTYGYTF	TGCGCCAGCAGCCCGGGACTGGGTCAGGGGACCTATGGCTACACCTTC
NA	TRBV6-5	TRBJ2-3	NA	CASSYRSVGTDTQYF	TGTGCCAGCAGTTACCGCAGCGTTGGCACAGATACGCAGTATTTT
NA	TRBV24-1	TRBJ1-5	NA	CATSGGGFNQPQHF	TGTGCCACCAGTGGGGGGGGGTTCAATCAGCCCCAGCATTTT
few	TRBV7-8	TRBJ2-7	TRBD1	CASSRRTGAGYEQYF	TGTGCCAGCAGCAGGCGGACAGGGGCAGGCTACGAGCAGTACTTC
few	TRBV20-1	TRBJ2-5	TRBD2	CSARKGLGETQYF	TGCAGTGCTAGAAAGGGACTAGGGGAGACCCAGTACTTC
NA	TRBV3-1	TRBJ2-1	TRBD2	CASSRSSGGALEQFF	TGTGCCAGCAGCCGTTCTAGCGGGGGGGCCTTGGAGCAGTTCTTC
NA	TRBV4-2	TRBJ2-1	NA	CASSQEPQGMEQFF	TGTGCCAGCAGCCAAGAACCCCAGGGGATGGAGCAGTTCTTC